The 17 T cell receptor beta chains below all came from one sample that was sequenced in a study of blood T cell repertoires in COVID-19. Measured with immunoSEQ multiplex PCR; TCRdb has only the in-frame clones, and not every one. The data contain around 250,000 clones, roughly 90% of them singletons. The sample comprised peripheral blood. All receptors derive from a woman aged 35 to 49 who had recovered from COVID-19.

V usage is TRBV28 and J usage is TRBJ1-2; D might be TRBD1 (6 bases). Germline-derived CDR1 and CDR2 are MDHEN and SYDVKM. The CDR3 totals 14 residues. The V and J ends lost 6 bases and 1 base respectively, with 12 bases between them. The DNA of the CDR3 is TGTGCCAGCAGGCGGGGGGCCCTTAACTATGGCTACACCTTC. Residues: CASRRGALNYGYTF.

The genes are TRBV5-1 and TRBJ1-3; possible D gene TRBD1, 5 bases. Germline CDR1 and CDR2: SGHRS and YFSETQ. The CDR3 is 17 residues long. V gave up 3 bases and J gave up 3 bases, with 19 bases separating them. CDR3 nucleotide sequence: TGCGCCAGCAGCTCGGACCCACCGGGGGGTAATGGAAACACCATATATTTT. Its protein is CASSSDPPGGNGNTIYF.

The chain combines TRBV6-5 with TRBJ2-7; D possibly corresponds to TRBD2 (6 bases). Per the germline V gene, CDR1 is MNHEY and CDR2 is SVGAGI. V was clipped by 2 bases and J by 2 bases, with 13 bases between them. CDR3 length: 15 amino acids. The DNA for the CDR3 is TGTGCCAGCAGTTACGGGCGGGACTTCGCCTACGAGCAGTACTTC. Protein: CASSYGRDFAYEQYF.

This clone is a singleton in its sample. This chain links TRBV5-1 with TRBJ2-3; D not certain. V was clipped by 1 base and J by 0 bases, with 6 bases between them. This CDR3 comprises 14 residues. Germline-derived CDR1 and CDR2 are SGHRS and YFSETQ. In DNA, the CDR3 is TGCGCCAGCAGCTTGCAGGCCAGCACAGATACGCAGTATTTT. This encodes CASSLQASTDTQYF.

The chain recombines TRBV5-4 with TRBJ2-4; weak D call: TRBD1 (8 bases). Germline V gene data show CDR1 as SGHNT and CDR2 as YYREEE (reference sequence). The V and J ends lost 3 bases and 6 bases respectively, with 19 bases between them. This CDR3 region has 16 residues. CDR3 loop: CASSSRVQGGGNIQYF. In DNA, the CDR3 is TGTGCCAGCAGCTCGCGCGTACAGGGGGGGGGAAACATTCAGTACTTC.

The V gene is TRBV29-1, the J gene TRBJ1-5; 9 bases match TRBD1. Germline loops: CDR1 SQVTM, CDR2 ANQGSEA. This CDR3 has 13 residues. The ends lost 5 bases at V and 5 bases at J; junction bases unmatched: 4. CDR3 in amino acids: CSVLQGADQPQHF. As DNA, the CDR3 is TGCAGCGTTTTACAGGGGGCCGATCAGCCCCAGCATTTT. Full variable domain (missing parts from reference TRBV29-1 and TRBJ1-5): SAVISQKPSRDICQRGTSLTIQCQVDSQVTMMFWYRQQPGQSLTLIATANQGSEATYESGFVIDKFPISRPNLTFSTLTVSNMSPEDSSIYLCSVLQGADQPQHFGDGTRLSIL.

The J gene is TRBJ2-7, the V gene TRBV18; tentative D call: TRBD1 (5 bases). The V gene lost 3 bases and the J gene lost 3 bases, with 6 bases spanning the gap. The CDR3 totals 12 residues. Germline CDR1 is KGHSH and CDR2 is LQKENI. Here the CDR3 reads CASSPDNYEQYF. The CDR3 nucleotides read TGTGCCAGCTCACCGGACAACTACGAGCAGTACTTC.

The chain links TRBV2 to TRBJ1-4; D is unclear. From germline, CDR1 is SNHLY and CDR2 FYNNEI. The V end was cut by 3 bases, the J end by 6 bases, with 14 bases between. The CDR3 consists of 15 residues. The CDR3 DNA reads as TGTGCCAGCAGTGATTTTTCTAGCCTATATGAAAAACTGTTTTTT. Translated: CASSDFSSLYEKLFF.

The V gene is TRBV9, the J gene TRBJ2-7, with 8 bases fitting TRBD2. V was pared by 5 bases and J by 3 bases, with 4 bases of the junction left unmatched. This CDR3 is 13 amino acids long. From germline, CDR1 is SGDLS and CDR2 YYNGEE. The CDR3, as DNA: TGTGCCAGCAGTGCCAGCGGGGGCTACGAGCAGTACTTC. It codes for CASSASGGYEQYF.

The chain employs TRBV14 and TRBJ2-7, with TRBD2 matching over 13 bases. Per the germline V gene, CDR1 is SGHDN and CDR2 is FVKESK. The length of the CDR3 is 17 residues. V gave up 4 bases and J gave up 1 base; unmatched junction bases: 7. The CDR3 DNA sequence: TGTGCCAGCAGCCGAGGACTAGCGGGAGAGATTTCCTACGAGCAGTACTTC. Its protein product is CASSRGLAGEISYEQYF.

The rearrangement links TRBV21-1 to TRBJ1-2; no DNA check was done on the table's D call, TRBD1. TRBV21-1 has pseudogene status. This CDR3 is built from 13 residues. The CDR3 nucleotides are TGTGCCAGCAGCAAATGGACAGGGGCCGGCTACACCTTC. This encodes CASSKWTGAGYTF.

V usage is TRBV27 and J usage is TRBJ1-5; D gene unclear. Germline loops: CDR1 MNHEY, CDR2 SMNVEV (reference sequence). The CDR3 spans 14 residues. V lost 5 bases to trimming and J lost 3 bases, with 11 bases between them. CDR3 amino acids: CASSRWGDNQPQHF. The CDR3 bases are TGTGCCAGCAGTCGGTGGGGAGACAATCAGCCCCAGCATTTT.

The V call is TRBV5-3, the J call TRBJ2-1; TRBD2 matches at 13 bases. TRBV5-3 is flagged as an ORF with uncertain function. The V gene end was trimmed by 10 bases and the J gene end by 6 bases; junction bases not matched to a gene: 4. The CDR3 is 13 residues long. CDR3 sequence: CAVGLAGVNEQFF. The CDR3 DNA reads as TGTGCCGTAGGACTAGCGGGAGTCAATGAGCAGTTCTTC.

About this clone itself: The same CDR3 can be traced to other DNA sequences in this sample. This chain connects TRBV27 to TRBJ2-1, with TRBD2 matching 14 bases. This CDR3 comprises 15 residues. CDR1 and CDR2 from the germline V gene are MNHEY and SMNVEV (reference sequence). V lost 5 bases and J lost 7; bases outside the gene matches: 4. CDR3 sequence reads: CASSPGTSGRNEQFF. The CDR3 coding sequence is TGTGCCAGCAGTCCCGGGACTAGCGGGAGAAATGAGCAGTTCTTC.

V is TRBV28 and J is TRBJ1-2; D is ambiguous. The length of the CDR3 is 12 residues. Germline V gene lookup returns CDR1 MDHEN and CDR2 SYDVKM. V dropped 2 bases and J dropped 10 bases, with 11 bases sitting between them. CDR3 sequence reads: CASSLGPRDYTF. The DNA for the CDR3 is TGTGCCAGCAGTTTAGGTCCCCGGGACTACACCTTC.

The genes are TRBV28 and TRBJ1-2, with no clear D. The CDR3 has 14 amino acids. V shed 6 bases and J shed 5 bases, with 16 bases lying between them. The germline V gene encodes CDR1 MDHEN and CDR2 SYDVKM. CDR3 in DNA: TGTGCCAGCAGATCCGATCGGAGGAGGTATGGCTACACCTTC. Its protein is CASRSDRRRYGYTF.

This rearrangement joins TRBV2 to TRBJ2-7; 10 nucleotides match TRBD1. The J segment lost 6 bases and the V segment lost 8 bases, leaving 10 bases of the junction unmatched. Germline-derived CDR1 and CDR2 are SNHLY and FYNNEI. The CDR3 loop spans 14 amino acids. The CDR3 region has the DNA TGTGCCAGCGGGGACAGGGGACTCCCCTCCGAGCAGTACTTC. It specifies CASGDRGLPSEQYF.